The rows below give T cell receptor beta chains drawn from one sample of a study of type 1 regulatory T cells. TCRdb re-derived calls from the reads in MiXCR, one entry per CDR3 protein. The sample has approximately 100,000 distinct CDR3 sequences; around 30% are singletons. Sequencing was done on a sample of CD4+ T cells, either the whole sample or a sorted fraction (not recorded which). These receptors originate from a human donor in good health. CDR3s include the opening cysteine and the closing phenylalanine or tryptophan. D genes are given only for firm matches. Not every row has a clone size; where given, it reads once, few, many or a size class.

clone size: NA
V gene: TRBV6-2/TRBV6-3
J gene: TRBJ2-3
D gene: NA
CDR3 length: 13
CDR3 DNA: TGTGCCACCCGGGACTCCGAGGGAGATACGCAGTATTTT
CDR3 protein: CATRDSEGDTQYF

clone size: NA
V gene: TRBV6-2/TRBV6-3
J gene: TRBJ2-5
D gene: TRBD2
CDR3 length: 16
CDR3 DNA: TGTGCCAGCAACCGGGGACTAGCGGGGTCCAAGGAGACCCAGTACTTC
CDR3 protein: CASNRGLAGSKETQYF

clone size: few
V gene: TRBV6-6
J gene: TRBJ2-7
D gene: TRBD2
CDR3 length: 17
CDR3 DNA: TGTGCCAGCAGCCACACTACCCTAGCGGGTACTACCTACGAGCAGTACTTC
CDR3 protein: CASSHTTLAGTTYEQYF

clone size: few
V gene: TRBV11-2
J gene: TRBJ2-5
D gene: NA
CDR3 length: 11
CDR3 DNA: TGTGCCAGCAGCTGGAACGGGGATCAGTACTTC
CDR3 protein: CASSWNGDQYF

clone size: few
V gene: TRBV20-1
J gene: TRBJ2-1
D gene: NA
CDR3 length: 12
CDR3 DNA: TGCAGTGCTAGAGCATTGGGGAATGAGCAGTTCTTC
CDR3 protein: CSARALGNEQFF

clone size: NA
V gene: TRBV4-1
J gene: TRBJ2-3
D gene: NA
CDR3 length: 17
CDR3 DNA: TGCGCCAGCAGCCAGGGGGCTGGGGGATCTAGCACAGATACGCAGTATTTT
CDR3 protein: CASSQGAGGSSTDTQYF

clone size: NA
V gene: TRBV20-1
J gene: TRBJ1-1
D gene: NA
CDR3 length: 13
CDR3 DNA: TGCAGTGCAGGGGGGGGCACATTGACTGAAGCTTTCTTT
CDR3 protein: CSAGGGTLTEAFF

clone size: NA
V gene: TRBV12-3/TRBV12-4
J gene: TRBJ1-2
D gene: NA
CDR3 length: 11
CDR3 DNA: TGTGCCAGCAGTGAACTAGGGGGCTACACCTTC
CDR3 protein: CASSELGGYTF

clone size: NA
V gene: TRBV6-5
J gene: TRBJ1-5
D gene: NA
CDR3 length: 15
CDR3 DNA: TGTGCCAGCAGTTCTTTGGGCAGCCAGGGGCAGCCCCAGCATTTT
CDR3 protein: CASSSLGSQGQPQHF

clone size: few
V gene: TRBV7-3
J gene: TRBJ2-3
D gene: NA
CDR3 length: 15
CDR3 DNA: TGTGCCAGCAGCCGACAGCGGTATAGCACAGATACGCAGTATTTT
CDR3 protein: CASSRQRYSTDTQYF

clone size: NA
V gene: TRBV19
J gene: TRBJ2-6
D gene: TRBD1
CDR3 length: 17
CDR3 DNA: TGTGCCAGTAGTCCCCGACAGGGGGCGCCCGGGGCCAACGTCCTGACTTTC
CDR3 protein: CASSPRQGAPGANVLTF

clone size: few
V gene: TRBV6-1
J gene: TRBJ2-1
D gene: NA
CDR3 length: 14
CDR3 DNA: TGTGCCAGCACCCCTGGGCCCGACTACAATGAGCAGTTCTTC
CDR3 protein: CASTPGPDYNEQFF

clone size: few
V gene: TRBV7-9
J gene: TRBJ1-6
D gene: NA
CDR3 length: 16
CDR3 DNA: TGTGCCAGCAGCCGATTAATCCAGGGGTCCAATTCACCCCTCCACTTT
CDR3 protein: CASSRLIQGSNSPLHF

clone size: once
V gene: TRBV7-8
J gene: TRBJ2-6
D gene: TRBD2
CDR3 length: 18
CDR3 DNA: TGTGCCAGCAGCTTCCGCGCAGGGAGGGCTTACGGGGCCAACGTCCTGACTTTC
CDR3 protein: CASSFRAGRAYGANVLTF

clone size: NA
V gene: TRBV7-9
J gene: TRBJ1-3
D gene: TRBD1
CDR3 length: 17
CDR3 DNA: TGTGCCAGCACCTCGACGGGCGGGACAGGGTACGGAAACACCATATATTTT
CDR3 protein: CASTSTGGTGYGNTIYF

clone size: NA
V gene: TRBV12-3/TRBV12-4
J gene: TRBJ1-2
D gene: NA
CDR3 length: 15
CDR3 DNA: TGTGCCAGCAGTTATGATTCGACAGTACCAAATGGCTACACCTTC
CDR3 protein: CASSYDSTVPNGYTF

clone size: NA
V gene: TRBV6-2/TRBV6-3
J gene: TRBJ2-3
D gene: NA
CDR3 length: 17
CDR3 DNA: TGTGCCAGCAGAAAACCTGCGGGTTCTCTGGGGACAGATACGCAGTATTTT
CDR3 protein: CASRKPAGSLGTDTQYF

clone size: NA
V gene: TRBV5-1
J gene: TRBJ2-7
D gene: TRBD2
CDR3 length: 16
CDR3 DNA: TGCGCCAGCAGCTTCGGCGGGACTACCAGCTCCTACGAGCAGTACTTC
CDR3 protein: CASSFGGTTSSYEQYF

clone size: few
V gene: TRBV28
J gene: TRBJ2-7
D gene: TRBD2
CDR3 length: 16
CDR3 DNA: TGTGCCAGCGAATCAGGACTAGCGGGAGCCGTCGGCGAGCAGTACTTC
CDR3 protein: CASESGLAGAVGEQYF

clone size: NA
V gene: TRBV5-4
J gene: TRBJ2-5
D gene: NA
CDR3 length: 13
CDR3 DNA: TGTGCCAGCAGCTGGGGGACACGAGAGACCCAGTACTTC
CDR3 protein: CASSWGTRETQYF

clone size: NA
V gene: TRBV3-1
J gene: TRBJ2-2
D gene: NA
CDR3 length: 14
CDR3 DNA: TGTGCCAGCAGCCTCACCTCGGGGGCCGGGGAGCTGTTTTTT
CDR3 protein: CASSLTSGAGELFF

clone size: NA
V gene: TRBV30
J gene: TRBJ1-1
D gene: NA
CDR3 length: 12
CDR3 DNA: TGTGCCTGGAGGAAGATGAACACTGAAGCTTTCTTT
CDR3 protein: CAWRKMNTEAFF

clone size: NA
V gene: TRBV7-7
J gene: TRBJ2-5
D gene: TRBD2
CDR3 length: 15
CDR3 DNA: TGTGCCAGCAGCACTAGCGGGGGCCAGCAAGAGACCCAGTACTTC
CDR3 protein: CASSTSGGQQETQYF

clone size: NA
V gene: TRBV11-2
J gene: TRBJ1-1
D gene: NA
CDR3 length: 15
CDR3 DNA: TGTGCCAGCAGCTTAGTTGCAGGGTCGAGAACTGAAGCTTTCTTT
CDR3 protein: CASSLVAGSRTEAFF

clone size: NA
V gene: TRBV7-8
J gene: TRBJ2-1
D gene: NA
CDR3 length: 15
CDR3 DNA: TGTGCCATCAGAAAACAACAGGGGAGGGTCAATGAGCAGTTCTTC
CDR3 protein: CAIRKQQGRVNEQFF

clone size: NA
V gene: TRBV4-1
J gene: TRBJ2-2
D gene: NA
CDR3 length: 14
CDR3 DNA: TGCGCCAGCAGCCAAGTTGGCGGGTCCGGGGAGCTGTTTTTT
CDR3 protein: CASSQVGGSGELFF

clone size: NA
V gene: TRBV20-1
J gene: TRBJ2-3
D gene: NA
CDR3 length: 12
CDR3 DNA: TGCAGTGCCGCGGGCCTTCAGGATACGCAGTATTTT
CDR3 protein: CSAAGLQDTQYF

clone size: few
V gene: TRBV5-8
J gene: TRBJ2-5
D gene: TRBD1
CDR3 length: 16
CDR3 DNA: TGTGCCAGCAGCTTTGGACAGGGGCCGGAACAAGAGACCCAGTACTTC
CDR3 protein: CASSFGQGPEQETQYF

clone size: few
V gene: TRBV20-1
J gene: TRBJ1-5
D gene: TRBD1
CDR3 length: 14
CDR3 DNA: TGCAGTGCTTTGGACAGGGAAGTCAATCAGCCCCAGCATTTT
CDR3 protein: CSALDREVNQPQHF

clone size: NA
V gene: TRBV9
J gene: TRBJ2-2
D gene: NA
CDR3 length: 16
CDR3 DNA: TGTGCCAGCAGCGTAGATCGGGGTGCGAACACCGGGGAGCTGTTTTTT
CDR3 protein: CASSVDRGANTGELFF

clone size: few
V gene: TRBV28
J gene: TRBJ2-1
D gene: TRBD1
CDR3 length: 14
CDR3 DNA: TGTGCCAGCAGCCTGACAGGGCCGGCCAATGAGCAGTTCTTC
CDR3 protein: CASSLTGPANEQFF

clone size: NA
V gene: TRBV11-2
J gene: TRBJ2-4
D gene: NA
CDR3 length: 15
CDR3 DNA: TGTGCCAGCAGCTTAGACGGGCCCTCCAAAAACATTCAGTACTTC
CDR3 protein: CASSLDGPSKNIQYF

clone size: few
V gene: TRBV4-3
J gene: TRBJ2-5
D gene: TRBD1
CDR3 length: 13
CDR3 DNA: TGCGCCAGCAGCCGGGACAGGGAAGAGACCCAGTACTTC
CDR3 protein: CASSRDREETQYF

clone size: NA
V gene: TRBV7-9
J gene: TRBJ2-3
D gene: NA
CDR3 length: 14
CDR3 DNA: TGTGCCAGCAGCTTTAAGGGTGGCACAGATACGCAGTATTTT
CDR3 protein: CASSFKGGTDTQYF

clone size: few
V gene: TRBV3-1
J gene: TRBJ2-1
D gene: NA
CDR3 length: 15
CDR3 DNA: TGTGCCAGCAGCCGATCCCTCACACCCTACAATGAGCAGTTCTTC
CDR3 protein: CASSRSLTPYNEQFF

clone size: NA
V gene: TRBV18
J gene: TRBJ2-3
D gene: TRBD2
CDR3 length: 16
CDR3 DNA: TGTGCCAGCTCACCACTTTCAGCGGGAGAGACAGATACGCAGTATTTT
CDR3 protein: CASSPLSAGETDTQYF

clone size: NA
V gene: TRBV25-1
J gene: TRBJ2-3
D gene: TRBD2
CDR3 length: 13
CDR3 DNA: TGTGCCATAGAAGCGGGAGATGCAGATACGCAGTATTTT
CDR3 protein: CAIEAGDADTQYF

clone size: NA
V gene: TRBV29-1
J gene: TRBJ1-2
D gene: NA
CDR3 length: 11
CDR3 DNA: TGCAGCGTTCACGGGAGTTATGGCTACACCTTC
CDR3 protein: CSVHGSYGYTF

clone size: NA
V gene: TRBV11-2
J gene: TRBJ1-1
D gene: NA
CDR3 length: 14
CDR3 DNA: TGTGCCAGCAGCTTAGACGGCCAAAACACTGAAGCTTTCTTT
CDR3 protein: CASSLDGQNTEAFF

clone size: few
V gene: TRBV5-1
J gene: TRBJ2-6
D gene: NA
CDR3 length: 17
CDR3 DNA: TGCGCCAGCAGCTCGGGCTTGAGGGGCTCTGGGGCCAACGTCCTGACTTTC
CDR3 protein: CASSSGLRGSGANVLTF

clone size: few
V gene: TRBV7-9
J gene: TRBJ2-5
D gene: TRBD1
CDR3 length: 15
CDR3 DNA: TGTGCCAGCAGCTCCGGGACAGGTTTCCAAGAGACCCAGTACTTC
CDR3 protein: CASSSGTGFQETQYF

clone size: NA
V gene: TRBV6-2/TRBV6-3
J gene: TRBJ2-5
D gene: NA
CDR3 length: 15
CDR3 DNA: TGTGCCAGCAGTGGGGCGGGGCCCCCAAAGGAGACCCAGTACTTC
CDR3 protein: CASSGAGPPKETQYF

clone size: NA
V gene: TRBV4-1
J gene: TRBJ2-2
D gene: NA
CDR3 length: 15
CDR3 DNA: TGCGCCAGCAGCCAAGGACAGGCAACCACCGGGGAGCTGTTTTTT
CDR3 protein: CASSQGQATTGELFF

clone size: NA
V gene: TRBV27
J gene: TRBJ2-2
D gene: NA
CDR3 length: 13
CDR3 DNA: TGTGCCAGCAGAGGGCGCGTCTCCGGGGAGCTGTTTTTT
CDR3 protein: CASRGRVSGELFF

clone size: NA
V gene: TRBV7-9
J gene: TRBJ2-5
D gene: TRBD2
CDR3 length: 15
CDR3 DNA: TGTGCCAGCAGCTTAGGACTAGCGGGGGAAGAGACCCAGTACTTC
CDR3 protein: CASSLGLAGEETQYF

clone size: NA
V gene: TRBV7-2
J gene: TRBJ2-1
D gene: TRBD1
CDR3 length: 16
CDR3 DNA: TGTGCCAGCAGCCCTAACTCGGGGGACAGGGCAAATGAGCAGTTCTTC
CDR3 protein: CASSPNSGDRANEQFF

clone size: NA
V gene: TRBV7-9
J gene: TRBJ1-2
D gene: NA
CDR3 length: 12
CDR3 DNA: TGTGCCAGCAGCTTTAACCGGGATGGCTACACCTTC
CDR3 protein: CASSFNRDGYTF

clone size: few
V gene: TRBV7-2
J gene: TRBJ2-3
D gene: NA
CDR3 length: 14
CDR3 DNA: TGTGCCAGCAGCCCCGGGACTGCTGCAGATACGCAGTATTTT
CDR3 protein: CASSPGTAADTQYF

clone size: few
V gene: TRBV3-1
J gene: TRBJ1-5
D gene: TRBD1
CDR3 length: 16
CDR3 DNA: TGTGCCAGCAGTCAGTCTCTCACGGCAGGGGGGCAGCCCCAGCATTTT
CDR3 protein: CASSQSLTAGGQPQHF

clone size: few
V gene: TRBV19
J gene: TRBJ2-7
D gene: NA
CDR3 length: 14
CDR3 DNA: TGTGCCAGTAGCACCACCCGGGAAAAGGGAGAGCAGTACTTC
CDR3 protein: CASSTTREKGEQYF